The 32 T cell receptor beta chains listed next were all sequenced from one sample in a study of post-analysis software for immune sequencing data. Study-wide findings and caveats: Higher frequency in patients than in controls was seen for five TRBV segments, with TRBV5-6, TRBV5-1 and TRBV20-1 among them.

These receptors are not linked to any known antigen. Unique molecular identifiers tagged the TCR beta cDNA libraries. A single record per CDR3 protein comes from TCRdb applying MiXCR to the PCR reads. Here the sample spans about 540,000 distinct CDR3 sequences, around 31% being singletons. The source material was blood. The receptor set was obtained from a girl aged 2 to 17 with multiple sclerosis.

V is TRBV10-1 and J is TRBJ1-4; weak D call: TRBD1 (5 bases). Deletions cut 0 bases from V and 8 bases from J, with 13 bases between. CDR1 and CDR2 (germline): WNHNN, SYGVQD (reference sequence). This CDR3 comprises 15 residues. Written as DNA, the CDR3 is TGCGCCAGCAGTGAGTCCGGGTCCCCAGGGGAAAAACTGTTTTTT. This codes for CASSESGSPGEKLFF.

The chain is built from TRBV29-1 and TRBJ1-1; the D is unclear. V was trimmed by 5 bases and J by 5 bases, leaving 12 bases between them. Per the germline V gene, CDR1 is SQVTM and CDR2 is ANQGSEA. The CDR3 runs to 12 residues. The CDR3 is CSVPTSGTEAFF. CDR3 bases: TGCAGCGTTCCAACCAGTGGGACTGAAGCTTTCTTT.

The rearrangement links TRBV10-3 to TRBJ2-1, with TRBD1 identical over 9 bases. The V segment lost 6 bases and the J segment 6 bases; nucleotides outside the gene matches: 9. Germline V gene sequence: CDR1 ENHRY, CDR2 SYGVKD. This CDR3 has 15 amino acids. Written as DNA, the CDR3 is TGTGCCATCAGCGACCGAGACAGGGGGTCCAATGAGCAGTTCTTC. This codes for CAISDRDRGSNEQFF.

The chain is built from TRBV6-5 and TRBJ1-5; the D gene is possibly TRBD1 (5 bases). The germline gives CDR1 MNHEY, CDR2 SVGAGI. V lost 6 bases to trimming and J lost 4 bases, with 16 bases between them. The CDR3 totals 15 residues. The CDR3: CASRDSSRSNQPQHF. The CDR3, as DNA: TGTGCCAGCAGAGACAGTTCCCGGAGTAATCAGCCCCAGCATTTT.

The table lists this clonotype with a few counts. The V gene is TRBV7-2, the J gene TRBJ2-4; D gene ambiguous. Per germline, CDR1 SGHTA and CDR2 FQGNSA. V gave up 2 bases and J gave up 13 bases, with 15 bases separating them. The CDR3 sequence is 13 residues long. CDR3: CASSLSRLGLQYF. DNA for the CDR3: TGTGCCAGCAGCTTATCCCGTCTCGGGTTACAGTACTTC.

The chain has TRBV5-6 and TRBJ1-1; 7 bases are shared with TRBD1. The CDR3 is made up of 14 amino acids. Germline CDR1 and CDR2: SGHDT and YYEEEE. V was pared by 5 bases and J by 7 bases, with 11 bases of the junction left unmatched. CDR3 DNA sequence: TGTGCCAGCAGGCAAAAGGGACAGAAACTTGAAGCTTTCTTT. Translated: CASRQKGQKLEAFF.

This chain connects TRBV24-1 to TRBJ2-3; D may correspond to TRBD1 or TRBD2 (5 bases each). This CDR3 contains 11 residues. Trimming pared 9 bases from V and 6 bases from J, leaving 9 bases between. Germline V gives CDR1 KGHDR, CDR2 SFDVKD. Written as DNA, the CDR3 is TGTGCCACCCCCGAGGGGGATACGCAGTATTTT. Amino acids: CATPEGDTQYF.

This clonotype has at least ten counts. The rearrangement uses TRBV12-3 or TRBV12-4 and TRBJ1-5; 11 bases match TRBD1. J lost 3 bases, V lost 1 base, and 2 bases had no gene match. The CDR3 consists of 16 residues. The CDR3 reads CASSLGTGGSNQPQHF. For the CDR3, the DNA is TGTGCCAGCAGTTTAGGGACAGGGGGCTCCAATCAGCCCCAGCATTTT.

This sequence joins TRBV20-1 and TRBJ2-3; D gene unclear. Trimming removed 5 bases at V and 2 bases at J, with 5 bases between. Germline assignment: CDR1 DFQATT and CDR2 SNEGSKA (reference sequence). The CDR3 length is 11 residues. The CDR3 nucleotides are TGCAGTGCTCAGGCCACAGATACGCAGTATTTT. Protein sequence: CSAQATDTQYF.

V and J are TRBV14 and TRBJ2-1; the D is unclear. The germline V and J ends were trimmed by 4 bases and 4 bases, with 14 bases remaining between them. The CDR3 contains 15 residues. Per the germline V gene, CDR1 is SGHDN and CDR2 is FVKESK. DNA of the CDR3: TGTGCCAGCAGCCGCCCCGAAGCCGGTTACAATGAGCAGTTCTTC. Its protein product is CASSRPEAGYNEQFF.

The J gene is TRBJ1-2, the V gene TRBV20-1; D is uncertain. The germline CDR1 and CDR2 sequences are DFQATT and SNEGSKA (reference sequence). CDR3 length equals 13 residues. V lost 8 bases to trimming and J lost 2 bases, with 15 bases between them. The CDR3 is CSPARASNYGYTF. Written as DNA, the CDR3 is TGCAGTCCCGCCCGGGCCTCAAACTATGGCTACACCTTC.

This clonotype was observed a few times. The CDR3 is CASSRDLIRGAETQYF. In DNA form, the CDR3 reads TGCGCCAGCAGCCGGGACCTTATACGTGGGGCAGAGACCCAGTACTTC. V is TRBV5-1 and J is TRBJ2-7; TRBD1 or TRBD2 may be the D gene (5 bases each). The last part of the DNA fits TRBJ2-5 better; the J call may be wrong. Germline V gives CDR1 SGHRS, CDR2 YFSETQ. The CDR3 extends over 16 amino acids.

The table lists this clonotype with a few counts. The V gene is TRBV7-2, the J gene TRBJ2-3; TRBD2 agrees at 7 bases. Germline values: CDR1 SGHTA, CDR2 FQGNSA. J was trimmed by 2 bases and V by 5 bases; bases with no gene match: 16. This CDR3 is 18 amino acids long. In DNA, the CDR3 is TGTGCCAGCAGCCCGCTCCCCTTCTCGGGGGGTTACACAGATACGCAGTATTTT. Amino acid sequence: CASSPLPFSGGYTDTQYF.

This clonotype has just a few counts. The chain is built from TRBV27 and TRBJ1-1; tentatively, D is TRBD1 (5 bases). Trimming pared 6 bases from V and 3 bases from J, leaving 11 bases between. The CDR3 sequence is 13 residues long. Germline V gene lookup returns CDR1 MNHEY and CDR2 SMNVEV (reference sequence). In DNA, the CDR3 is TGTGCCAGCAGCTCAGGGATGTACACTGAAGCTTTCTTT. Translated: CASSSGMYTEAFF.

This clonotype was observed a handful of times. The chain recombines TRBV29-1 with TRBJ2-5; perhaps TRBD2 as D (6 bases). V was clipped by 3 bases and J by 1 base, with 6 bases between them. CDR1 and CDR2 (germline): SQVTM, ANQGSEA. CDR3 length: 12 amino acids. The CDR3 DNA reads as TGCAGCGTTGAGGAGGGCCAAGAGACCCAGTACTTC. Translating it yields CSVEEGQETQYF. Full variable domain (remainder filled in from reference TRBV29-1 and TRBJ2-5): SAVISQKPSRDICQRGTSLTIQCQVDSQVTMMFWYRQQPGQSLTLIATANQGSEATYESGFVIDKFPISRPNLTFSTLTVSNMSPEDSSIYLCSVEEGQETQYFGPGTRLLVL.

The chain couples TRBV5-1 to TRBJ2-5; unclear D gene. CDR3 length equals 13 residues. Trimming pared 5 bases from V and 2 bases from J, leaving 10 bases between. The germline V gene has CDR1 SGHRS and CDR2 YFSETQ. The DNA of the CDR3 is TGCGCCAGCAGGCGCGAACCACAAGAGACCCAGTACTTC. This translates into CASRREPQETQYF.

The chain has TRBV6-6 and TRBJ2-7, with TRBD2 matching 13 bases. The V gene end was trimmed by 7 bases and the J gene end by 0 bases; junction bases not matched to a gene: 6. Germline V gives CDR1 MNHNY, CDR2 SVGAGI (reference sequence). The CDR3 runs to 16 residues. In nucleotides, the CDR3 is TGTGCCAGCAAACGACTAGCGGGGGGCTCCTCCTACGAGCAGTACTTC. Protein product: CASKRLAGGSSYEQYF.

A few counts support this clonotype. The rearrangement joins TRBV27 to TRBJ2-1; 10 nucleotides agree with TRBD2. V was clipped by 7 bases and J by 7 bases; unmatched bases: 4. Germline V gives CDR1 MNHEY, CDR2 SMNVEV (reference sequence). CDR3 size: 13 residues. Here the CDR3 DNA reads TGTGCCAGCACAACTAGCGGGGTGAATGAGCAGTTCTTC. Its translation is CASTTSGVNEQFF.

This sequence joins TRBV6-5 and TRBJ2-3; 8 bases match TRBD2. The length of the CDR3 is 18 residues. V trimming: 0 bases; J trimming: 3 bases; junction bases outside the gene matches: 11. Germline CDR1 MNHEY, CDR2 SVGAGI. In DNA form, the CDR3 reads TGTGCCAGCAGTTACTCGAGCGGGGGCGGTTCGGGGACAGATACGCAGTATTTT. Translation gives CASSYSSGGGSGTDTQYF.

The table lists this clonotype with a count of one. The rearrangement joins TRBV25-1 to TRBJ1-1, with D unclear. Germline assignment: CDR1 MGHDK and CDR2 SYGVNS. This CDR3 contains 10 residues. V lost 3 bases, J lost 11 bases, and 7 bases lay in between. CDR3 loop: CASSDNQAFF. DNA for the CDR3: TGTGCCAGCAGTGACAATCAGGCTTTCTTT.

The CDR3 DNA reads TGTGCCAGCACCCGCGGCGGGGGGGCGGATACGCAGTATTTT. Translating it yields CASTRGGGADTQYF. V gene TRBV7-8 combines with J gene TRBJ2-3, with TRBD2 matching 9 bases. Germline V gene lookup returns CDR1 SGHVS and CDR2 FQNEAQ. The CDR3 spans 14 residues. Losses at the gene ends were 7 bases for V and 6 bases for J; bases not matched to a gene: 8.

The J gene is TRBJ1-2, the V gene TRBV20-1; D remains unclear. V lost 6 bases, J lost 6 bases, and 14 bases lay in between. Germline values: CDR1 DFQATT, CDR2 SNEGSKA (reference sequence). CDR3 size: 12 residues. DNA of the CDR3: TGCAGTGCACCCGAGGGTACCCATGGCTACACCTTC. Encoded protein: CSAPEGTHGYTF.

The genes are TRBV12-3 or TRBV12-4 and TRBJ1-1; tentatively, D is TRBD1 (5 bases). This CDR3 is 13 amino acids long. V was trimmed by 7 bases and J by 2 bases, leaving 11 bases between them. The CDR3 DNA reads TGTGCCAGCATCCCTGACAGAAACACTGAAGCTTTCTTT. It codes for CASIPDRNTEAFF.

The chain has TRBV6-6 and TRBJ1-1; D is ambiguous. Deletions cut 2 bases from V and 4 bases from J, with 14 bases between. CDR1 and CDR2 (germline): MNHNY, SVGAGI (reference sequence). The CDR3 contains 15 residues. CDR3 sequence reads: CASSYVGSGVTEAFF. The CDR3 DNA sequence: TGTGCCAGCAGTTACGTGGGGAGCGGGGTCACTGAAGCTTTCTTT.

This clonotype has only one observation. The J gene is TRBJ2-3, the V gene TRBV29-1; possible D gene TRBD2, 6 bases. Germline lookup yields CDR1 SQVTM and CDR2 ANQGSEA. The length of the CDR3 is 14 residues. The germline V and J ends were trimmed by 2 bases and 0 bases, with 9 bases remaining between them. CDR3 in DNA: TGCAGCGTTGAACTAGGGACTAGCACAGATACGCAGTATTTT. Translated: CSVELGTSTDTQYF.

The V and J genes are TRBV10-2 and TRBJ2-3; tentative D call: TRBD2 (6 bases). This CDR3 spans 18 amino acids. V was shortened by 2 bases and J by 6 bases, with 24 bases between the two germline ends. The V gene's germline CDR1 is WSHSY and CDR2 SAAADI. The CDR3 DNA follows: TGCGCCAGCAGTGAGCCGGCTGGGGACTTAAGAAGATCGGATACGCAGTATTTT. Its protein product is CASSEPAGDLRRSDTQYF.

The chain links TRBV20-1 to TRBJ2-2; D gene uncertain. Germline V gives CDR1 DFQATT, CDR2 SNEGSKA (reference sequence). Trimming took off 2 bases at V and 6 bases at J, with 10 bases between the two ends. CDR3 length: 13 amino acids. CDR3 nucleotide sequence: TGCAGTGCTAGATCGACTGGTGCCGGGGAGCTGTTTTTT. Translated: CSARSTGAGELFF.

This chain connects TRBV6-5 to TRBJ2-3; possibly TRBD2 for D (6 bases). CDR1 and CDR2 (germline): MNHEY, SVGAGI. The CDR3 has 14 residues. V lost 4 bases and J 2 bases, leaving 10 bases between the germline ends. CDR3 DNA: TGTGCCAGCAGTTCCGGGGGTACCACAGATACGCAGTATTTT. Translated: CASSSGGTTDTQYF.

This clonotype came up a few times. This rearrangement joins TRBV20-1 to TRBJ1-2; 8 bases line up with TRBD1. The CDR3 has 15 residues. The J segment lost 4 bases and the V segment lost 4 bases, leaving 11 bases of the junction unmatched. Germline loops: CDR1 DFQATT, CDR2 SNEGSKA (reference sequence). The CDR3 coding sequence is TGCAGTGCTACCGCCCAGGGACAGGAGACCTATGGCTACACCTTC. Its protein is CSATAQGQETYGYTF.

J is TRBJ2-3 and V is TRBV5-5; possible D gene TRBD1, 6 bases. Germline CDR1 reads SGHKS; CDR2 reads YYEKEE (reference sequence). V lost 2 bases and J 3 bases, leaving 13 bases between the germline ends. The CDR3 is 15 amino acids. The CDR3 DNA sequence: TGTGCCAGCAGCTTTCAGGGGCGAAGGACAGATACGCAGTATTTT. Protein: CASSFQGRRTDTQYF.

The gene calls are TRBV6-1 and TRBJ1-2, with a tentative D call TRBD1 (5 bases). CDR1 is MNHNS and CDR2 is SASEGT in the germline V gene. The V end lost 6 bases, the J end lost 5 bases, and 16 bases lay between the germline ends. This CDR3 comprises 14 residues. In DNA form, the CDR3 reads TGTGCCAGCAGAACAGAACAGGAACTTTATGGCTACACCTTC. It specifies CASRTEQELYGYTF.

The gene calls are TRBV18 and TRBJ2-1; D is uncertain. The germline V gene has CDR1 KGHSH and CDR2 LQKENI. Trimming took off 2 bases at V and 15 bases at J, with 14 bases between the two ends. CDR3 length: 12 amino acids. This CDR3 reads CASSPKDMAWFF. The CDR3 coding sequence is TGTGCCAGCTCACCAAAAGACATGGCCTGGTTCTTC.